This T cell receptor beta chain was found in a study of blood T cell repertoires in COVID-19. About the study: Spain, Italy and the United States supplied samples that represented acute and convalescent COVID-19.

The CDR3 extends over 15 amino acids. CDR1 is SGHRS and CDR2 is YFSETQ in the germline V gene. V gave up 2 bases and J gave up 5 bases, with 14 bases separating them. This clone is a singleton in its sample. In the authors' workflow: The authors estimated nucleated cell counts from reference gene primer amplification. Only in-frame clones appear in the TCRdb table, and some are missing; sequencing was by immunoSEQ multiplex PCR. V, J and clone size were drawn from that table, and D and trimming were deduced from the DNA. The sample lists 100,000 to 150,000 clones, approximately 80% occurring once. This sequence was found in a man in his fifties or sixties with acute or convalescent COVID-19. The sequencing input was peripheral blood. The gene calls are TRBV5-1 and TRBJ2-1; possible D gene TRBD1, 6 bases. CDR3 DNA: TGCGCCAGCAGCTTAACCACAGGGATCAACAATGAGCAGTTCTTC. Its protein product is CASSLTTGINNEQFF.